The source of this T cell receptor beta chain is a study of cytomegalovirus exposure and HLA in healthy donors. Details on this clone: What it recognizes is unknown.

Use of 60 Vbeta and 13 Jbeta primers characterized the PCR. The data were produced by immunoSEQ multiplex PCR, yet TCRdb's version contains in-frame clones alone and is incomplete. This table holds 63,000 or so clones, 60% to 80% found once. Study-wide points: HLA alleles were associated with fewer than 20,000 TCR beta sequences in a later analysis at 0.05 false discovery rate. In a later analysis, HLA-associated beta chains showed higher expansion and lower generation probabilities than comparable chains. Diagnosis of cytomegalovirus status made by the classifier reportedly showed high specificity and sensitivity.

Germline V lookup: CDR1 PRHDT, CDR2 FYEKMQ (reference sequence). The CDR3 loop spans 16 amino acids. The ends were cut back, 5 bases at V and 0 bases at J, with 14 bases in the middle. Source material: PBMCs. The origin of this receptor is a woman in her twenties or thirties in good health and CMV-seropositive. This chain uses TRBV13 with TRBJ2-1; a possible D gene is TRBD2 (5 bases). The CDR3 loop reads CASSLPGSSSYNEQFF. In DNA, the CDR3 is TGTGCCAGCAGCCTTCCGGGGTCAAGCTCCTACAATGAGCAGTTCTTC.